This T cell receptor (beta chain) was identified in a study of T cell responses to AZD1222 COVID-19 vaccine. Findings of the study overall: Within unmutated variant regions lay the reported targets of nearly half of spike-specific TCRs.

The CDR3 is 14 amino acids. Per the germline V gene, CDR1 is MNHNY and CDR2 is SVGAGI (reference sequence). Trimming left V 8 bases short and J 6 bases short, with 16 bases between. Comments on this clone: Antigen unknown.

Some second doses came at about 4 weeks and others at about 12 weeks; these were pooled. Only in-frame clones appear in the TCRdb table, and some are missing; sequencing was by immunoSEQ multiplex PCR. The repertoire holds around 140,000 clones, about nine tenths seen once, with 1.5% to 2% in the top ten. The specimen was peripheral blood, collected 28 days after the second AZD1222 dose. The receptor was isolated from an adult who received the AZD1222 COVID-19 vaccine. The chain has TRBV6-6 and TRBJ1-4, with D possibly matching TRBD1 (5 bases). CDR3 region: CASLPAEGHEKLFF. For the CDR3, the DNA is TGTGCCAGCCTCCCTGCCGAGGGACATGAAAAACTGTTTTTT.